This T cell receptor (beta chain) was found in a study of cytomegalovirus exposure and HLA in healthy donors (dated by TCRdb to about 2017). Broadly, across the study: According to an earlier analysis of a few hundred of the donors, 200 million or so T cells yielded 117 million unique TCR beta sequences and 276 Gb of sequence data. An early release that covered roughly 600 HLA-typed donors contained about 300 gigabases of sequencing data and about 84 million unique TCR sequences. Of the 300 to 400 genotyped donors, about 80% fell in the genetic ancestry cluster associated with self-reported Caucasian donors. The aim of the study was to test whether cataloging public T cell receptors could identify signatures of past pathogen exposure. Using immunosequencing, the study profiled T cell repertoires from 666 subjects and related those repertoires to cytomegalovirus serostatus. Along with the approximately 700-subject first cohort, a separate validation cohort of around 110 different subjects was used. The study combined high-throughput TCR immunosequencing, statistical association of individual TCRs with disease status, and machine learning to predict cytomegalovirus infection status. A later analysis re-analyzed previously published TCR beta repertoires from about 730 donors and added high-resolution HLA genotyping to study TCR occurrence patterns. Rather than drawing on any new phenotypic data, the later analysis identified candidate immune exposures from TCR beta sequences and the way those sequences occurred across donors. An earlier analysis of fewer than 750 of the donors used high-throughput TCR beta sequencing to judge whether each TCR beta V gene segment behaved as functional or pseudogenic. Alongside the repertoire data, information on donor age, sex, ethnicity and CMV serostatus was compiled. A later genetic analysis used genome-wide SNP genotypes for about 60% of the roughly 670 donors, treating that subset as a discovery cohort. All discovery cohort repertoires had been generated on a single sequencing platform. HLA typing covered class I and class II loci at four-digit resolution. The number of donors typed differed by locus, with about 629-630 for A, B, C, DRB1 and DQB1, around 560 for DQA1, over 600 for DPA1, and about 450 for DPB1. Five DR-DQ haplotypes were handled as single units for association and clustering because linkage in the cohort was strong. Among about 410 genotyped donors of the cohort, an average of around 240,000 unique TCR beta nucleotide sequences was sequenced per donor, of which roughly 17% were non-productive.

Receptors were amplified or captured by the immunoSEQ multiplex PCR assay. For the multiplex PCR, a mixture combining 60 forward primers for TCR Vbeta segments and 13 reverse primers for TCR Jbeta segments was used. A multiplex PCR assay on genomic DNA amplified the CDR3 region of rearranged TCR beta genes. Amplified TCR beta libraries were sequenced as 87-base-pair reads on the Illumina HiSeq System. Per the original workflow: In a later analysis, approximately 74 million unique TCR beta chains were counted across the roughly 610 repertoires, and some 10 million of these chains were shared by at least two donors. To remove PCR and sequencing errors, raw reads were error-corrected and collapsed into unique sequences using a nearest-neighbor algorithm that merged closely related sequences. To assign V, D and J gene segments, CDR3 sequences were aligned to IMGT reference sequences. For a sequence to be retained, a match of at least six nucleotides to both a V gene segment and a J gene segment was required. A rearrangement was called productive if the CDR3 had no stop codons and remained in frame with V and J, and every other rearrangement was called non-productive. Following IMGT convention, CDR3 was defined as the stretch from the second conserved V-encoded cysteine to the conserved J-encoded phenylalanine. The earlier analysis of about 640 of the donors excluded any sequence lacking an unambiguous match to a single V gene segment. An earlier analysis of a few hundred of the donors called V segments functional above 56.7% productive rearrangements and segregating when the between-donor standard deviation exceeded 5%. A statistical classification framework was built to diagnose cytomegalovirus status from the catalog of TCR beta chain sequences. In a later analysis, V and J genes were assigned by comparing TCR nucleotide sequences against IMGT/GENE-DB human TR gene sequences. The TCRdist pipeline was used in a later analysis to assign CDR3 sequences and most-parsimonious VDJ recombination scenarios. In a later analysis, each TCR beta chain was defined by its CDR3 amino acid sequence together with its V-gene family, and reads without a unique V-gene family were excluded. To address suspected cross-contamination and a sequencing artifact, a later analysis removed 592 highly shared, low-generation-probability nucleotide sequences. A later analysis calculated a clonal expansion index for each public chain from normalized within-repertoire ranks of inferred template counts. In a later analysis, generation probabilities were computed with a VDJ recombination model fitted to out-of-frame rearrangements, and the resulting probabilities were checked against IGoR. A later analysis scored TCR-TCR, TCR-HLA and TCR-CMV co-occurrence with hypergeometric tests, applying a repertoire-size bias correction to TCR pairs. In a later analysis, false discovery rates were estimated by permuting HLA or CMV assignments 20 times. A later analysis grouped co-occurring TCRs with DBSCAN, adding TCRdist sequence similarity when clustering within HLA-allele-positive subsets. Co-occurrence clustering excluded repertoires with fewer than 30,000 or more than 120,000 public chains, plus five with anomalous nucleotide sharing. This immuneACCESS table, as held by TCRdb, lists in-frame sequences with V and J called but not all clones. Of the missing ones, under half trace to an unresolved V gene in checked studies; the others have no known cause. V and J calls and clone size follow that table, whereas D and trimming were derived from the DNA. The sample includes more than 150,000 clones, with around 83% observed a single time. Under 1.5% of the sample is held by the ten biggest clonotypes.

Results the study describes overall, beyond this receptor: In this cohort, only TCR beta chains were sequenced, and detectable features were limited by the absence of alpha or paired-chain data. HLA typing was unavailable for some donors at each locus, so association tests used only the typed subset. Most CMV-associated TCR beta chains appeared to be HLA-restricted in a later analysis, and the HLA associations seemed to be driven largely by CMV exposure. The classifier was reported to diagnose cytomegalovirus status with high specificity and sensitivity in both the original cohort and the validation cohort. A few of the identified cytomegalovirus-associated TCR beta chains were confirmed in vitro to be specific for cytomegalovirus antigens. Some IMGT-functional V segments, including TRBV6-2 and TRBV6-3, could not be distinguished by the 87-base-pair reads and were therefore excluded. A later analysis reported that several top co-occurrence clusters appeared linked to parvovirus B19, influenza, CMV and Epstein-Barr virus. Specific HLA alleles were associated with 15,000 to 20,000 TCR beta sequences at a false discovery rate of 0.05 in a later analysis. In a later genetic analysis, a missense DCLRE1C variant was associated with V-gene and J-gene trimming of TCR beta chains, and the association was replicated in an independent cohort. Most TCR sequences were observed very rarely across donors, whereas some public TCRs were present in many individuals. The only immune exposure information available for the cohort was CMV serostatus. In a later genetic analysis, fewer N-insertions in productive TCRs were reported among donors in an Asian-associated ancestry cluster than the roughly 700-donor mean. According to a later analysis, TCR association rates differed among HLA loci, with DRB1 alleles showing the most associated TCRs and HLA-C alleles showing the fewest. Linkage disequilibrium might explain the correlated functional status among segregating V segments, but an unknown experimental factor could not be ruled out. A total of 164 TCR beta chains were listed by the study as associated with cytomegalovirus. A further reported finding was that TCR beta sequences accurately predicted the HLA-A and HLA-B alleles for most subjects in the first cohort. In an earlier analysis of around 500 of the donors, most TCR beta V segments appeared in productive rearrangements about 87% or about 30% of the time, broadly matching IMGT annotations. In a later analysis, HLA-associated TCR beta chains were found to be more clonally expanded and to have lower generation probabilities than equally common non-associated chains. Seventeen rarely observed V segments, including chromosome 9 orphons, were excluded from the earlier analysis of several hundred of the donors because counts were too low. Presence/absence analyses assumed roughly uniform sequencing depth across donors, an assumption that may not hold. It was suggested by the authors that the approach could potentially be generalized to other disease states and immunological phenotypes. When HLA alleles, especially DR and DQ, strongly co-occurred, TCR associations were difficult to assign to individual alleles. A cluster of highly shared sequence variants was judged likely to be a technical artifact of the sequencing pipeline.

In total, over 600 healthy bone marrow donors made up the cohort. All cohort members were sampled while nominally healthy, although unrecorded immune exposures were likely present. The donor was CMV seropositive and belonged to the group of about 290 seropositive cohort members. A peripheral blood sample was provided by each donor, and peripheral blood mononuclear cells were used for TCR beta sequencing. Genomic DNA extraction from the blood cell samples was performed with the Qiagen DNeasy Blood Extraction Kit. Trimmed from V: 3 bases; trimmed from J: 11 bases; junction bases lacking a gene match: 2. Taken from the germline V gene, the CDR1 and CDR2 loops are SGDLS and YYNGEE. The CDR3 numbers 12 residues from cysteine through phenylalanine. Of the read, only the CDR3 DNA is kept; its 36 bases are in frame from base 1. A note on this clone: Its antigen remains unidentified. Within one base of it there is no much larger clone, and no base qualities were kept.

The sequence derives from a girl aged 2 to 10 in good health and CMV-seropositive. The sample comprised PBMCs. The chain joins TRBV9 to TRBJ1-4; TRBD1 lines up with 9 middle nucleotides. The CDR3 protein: CASSGDRGKLFF. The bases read TGTGCCAGCAGCGGCGACAGGGGGAAACTGTTTTTT.